The 22 T cell receptor beta chains listed next were all sequenced from one sample in a study of T cell responses to AZD1222 COVID-19 vaccine. Using immunoSEQ multiplex PCR, the repertoire was profiled, and TCRdb retains in-frame clones only, with some absent. Here the sample spans some 110,000 clones, about 89% being singletons. Sequenced material: peripheral blood, taken on day 0 of AZD1222 vaccination. These TCRs come from an adult in good health.

CDR3 protein: CASSRTPSSYNEQFF. The CDR3 DNA reads as TGTGCCAGCAGTCGGACCCCGAGCTCCTACAATGAGCAGTTCTTC. The chain combines TRBV6-5 with TRBJ2-1, with D hard to call. Trimming removed 5 bases from V and 0 bases from J, with 11 bases in between. The CDR3 consists of 15 residues. CDR1 is MNHEY, CDR2 SVGAGI, per germline.

The rearrangement links TRBV2 to TRBJ2-7, with TRBD1 identical over 9 bases. Germline values: CDR1 SNHLY, CDR2 FYNNEI. This CDR3 has 14 amino acids. V was pared by 5 bases and J by 10 bases, with 12 bases of the junction left unmatched. CDR3 protein: CASSLQGAAPHQYF. The CDR3 DNA is TGTGCCAGCAGTCTACAGGGGGCAGCACCGCACCAGTACTTC.

The chain is built from TRBV13 and TRBJ2-7, with TRBD1 identical over 8 bases. In germline, CDR1 is PRHDT, CDR2 FYEKMQ (reference sequence). The CDR3 is made up of 15 amino acids. V gave up 3 bases and J gave up 3 bases; unmatched junction bases: 7. As DNA, the CDR3 is TGTGCCAGCAGCTTCGGTCCAGGGGGCTTCTACGAGCAGTACTTC. It yields the protein CASSFGPGGFYEQYF. The full variable domain, completed using reference TRBV13 and TRBJ2-7, is AAGVIQSPRHLIKEKRETATLKCYPIPRHDTVYWYQQGPGQDPQFLISFYEKMQSDKGSIPDRFSAQQFSDYHSELNMSSLELGDSALYFCASSFGPGGFYEQYFGPGTRLTVT.

The chain is built from TRBV5-4 and TRBJ2-7, with TRBD2 as a possible D gene (6 bases). CDR3 size: 16 residues. Germline V lookup: CDR1 SGHNT, CDR2 YYREEE (reference sequence). Trimming removed 0 bases from V and 2 bases from J, with 15 bases in between. The CDR3 DNA reads TGTGCCAGCAGCTTGGTAGGAGGGATCGCCACCTACGAGCAGTACTTC. This translates into CASSLVGGIATYEQYF. Variable domain in full (rest from reference TRBV5-4 and TRBJ2-7): ETGVTQSPTHLIKTRGQQVTLRCSSQSGHNTVSWYQQALGQGPQFIFQYYREEENGRGNFPPRFSGLQFPNYSSELNVNALELDDSALYLCASSLVGGIATYEQYFGPGTRLTVT.

The chain couples TRBV27 to TRBJ1-5; D is unclear. V lost 4 bases and J lost 7, with 11 bases in between. The CDR3 totals 13 residues. Germline V lookup: CDR1 MNHEY, CDR2 SMNVEV (reference sequence). DNA for the CDR3: TGTGCCAGCAGTTGGGCAGGCGGACAGCCCCAGCATTTT. Its translation: CASSWAGGQPQHF.

This clone occurred once. The chain is built from TRBV18 and TRBJ1-2; D not certain. CDR1 and CDR2 (germline): KGHSH, LQKENI. The CDR3 has 14 amino acids. The V and J ends lost 6 bases and 2 bases respectively, with 13 bases between them. The chain's CDR3 is CASSPGVLNYGYTF. Here the CDR3 DNA reads TGTGCCAGCTCGCCCGGGGTCTTAAACTATGGCTACACCTTC.

The gene calls are TRBV4-1 and TRBJ2-7; TRBD2 matches 16 bases. Germline V gene sequence: CDR1 MGHRA, CDR2 YSYEKL. The CDR3 loop spans 14 amino acids. The V gene end was trimmed by 2 bases and the J gene end by 11 bases; junction bases not matched to a gene: 3. CDR3 protein: CASSQSGTSGGEYF. In DNA, the CDR3 is TGCGCCAGCAGCCAATCCGGGACTAGCGGGGGGGAGTACTTC.

Only a few counts were recorded for this clone. This chain connects TRBV9 to TRBJ2-7, with D unclear. CDR3 length: 14 residues. V shed 0 bases and J shed 5 bases, with 12 bases lying between them. From germline, CDR1 is SGDLS and CDR2 YYNGEE. The CDR3 here is CASSVDVVPHEQYF. The CDR3 DNA reads TGTGCCAGCAGCGTAGATGTAGTTCCCCACGAGCAGTACTTC.

The chain joins TRBV5-1 to TRBJ2-2, with D unresolved. V lost 1 base and J lost 4, with 11 bases in between. The CDR3 runs to 15 residues. Germline V gene sequence: CDR1 SGHRS, CDR2 YFSETQ. CDR3 bases: TGCGCCAGCAGCTTGCGTAACATGGGCACCGGGGAGCTGTTTTTT. Translating it yields CASSLRNMGTGELFF.

Here the CDR3 reads CASSTSGAGELFF. The CDR3 nucleotides are TGTGCCAGCAGCACTAGTGGAGCCGGGGAGCTGTTTTTT. The V call is TRBV9, the J call TRBJ2-2, with D possibly TRBD2 on 5 matching bases. Trimming removed 4 bases at V and 6 bases at J, with 10 bases between. The germline V gene has CDR1 SGDLS and CDR2 YYNGEE. CDR3 size: 13 residues.

The chain joins TRBV2 to TRBJ2-2; 11 nucleotides line up with TRBD1. After removal of 6 bases from V and 4 bases from J, the junction contained 4 bases not matched to a gene. The CDR3 contains 15 residues. Germline lookup yields CDR1 SNHLY and CDR2 FYNNEI. CDR3 sequence reads: CASSRDRGSTGELFF. Written as DNA, the CDR3 is TGTGCCAGCAGCCGGGACAGGGGGAGCACCGGGGAGCTGTTTTTT.

The gene calls are TRBV7-3 and TRBJ2-1; 14 positions match TRBD2. Germline CDR1 and CDR2: SGHTA and FQGTGA. J gave up 9 bases and V 5 bases, and 6 bases lay outside the gene matches. This CDR3 region has 15 residues. Here the CDR3 reads CASSPGTSGGGEQFF. The CDR3 bases are TGTGCCAGCAGCCCCGGGACTAGCGGGGGTGGTGAGCAGTTCTTC.

The chain joins TRBV24-1 to TRBJ2-7; 7 bases agree with TRBD1. J gave up 4 bases and V 8 bases, and 19 bases lay outside the gene matches. The CDR3 is 17 amino acids. Germline V gene data show CDR1 as KGHDR and CDR2 as SFDVKD. Here the CDR3 DNA reads TGTGCCACCATCTTGCCCCCGAGGACAGGAGTATTATACGAGCAGTACTTC. This sequence encodes CATILPPRTGVLYEQYF.

V usage is TRBV30 and J usage is TRBJ1-2; D is possibly TRBD1 (6 bases). From germline, CDR1 is GTSNPN and CDR2 SVGIG (reference sequence). Trimming shortened V by 1 base and J by 4 bases, and 13 bases separated the two germline ends. The CDR3 totals 14 residues. Here the CDR3 reads CAWSGTARTYGYTF. The CDR3 DNA sequence: TGTGCCTGGAGTGGGACAGCTCGGACCTATGGCTACACCTTC.

This clone was detected only once. The V gene is TRBV11-2, the J gene TRBJ2-3; 11 bases agree with TRBD2. Germline lookup yields CDR1 SGHAT and CDR2 FQNNGV. CDR3 length: 14 residues. Unmatched junction bases numbered 6, after V lost 6 bases and J lost 7 bases. Written as DNA, the CDR3 is TGTGCCAGCAGTTCTCTAGCGGGGGGCAATACGCAGTATTTT. Its translation: CASSSLAGGNTQYF.

For this clone: Because the CDR3 is missing its conserved closing phenylalanine or tryptophan, this is likely a read error. This rearrangement joins TRBV2 to TRBJ1-6, with a possible D match to TRBD1 (5 bases). Germline CDR1 SNHLY, CDR2 FYNNEI. V gave up 3 bases and J gave up 6 bases, with 15 bases separating them. The CDR3 consists of 16 residues. CDR3 region: CASSDSQGGSNSPLHL. The DNA for the CDR3 is TGTGCCAGCAGTGATAGTCAGGGTGGCTCTAATTCACCCCTCCACCTT.

The chain has TRBV7-2 and TRBJ2-7, with 8 positions matching TRBD1. CDR3 length: 14 residues. The V gene's germline CDR1 is SGHTA and CDR2 FQGNSA. The junction had 6 bases not matched to a gene; V was cut back by 5 bases and J by 3 bases. CDR3 in DNA: TGTGCCAGCAGCCACGGGACAGGCTACTACGAGCAGTACTTC. This encodes CASSHGTGYYEQYF.

V and J are TRBV12-3 or TRBV12-4 and TRBJ2-7; D might be TRBD1 (5 bases). CDR3 length: 13 residues. V gave up 4 bases and J gave up 3 bases, with 10 bases separating them. The CDR3 DNA reads as TGTGCCAGCAGTTCCTTCCAGGGCTACGAGCAGTACTTC. Translated: CASSSFQGYEQYF.

The V and J genes are TRBV4-1 and TRBJ2-2; the D gene is possibly TRBD1 (6 bases). CDR3 length: 18 residues. Germline-derived CDR1 and CDR2 are MGHRA and YSYEKL. V lost 2 bases, J lost 0 bases, and 16 bases lay in between. The CDR3 reads CASSQIIVGDTNTGELFF. The DNA for the CDR3 is TGCGCCAGCAGCCAAATTATCGTGGGGGACACGAACACCGGGGAGCTGTTTTTT.

V and J are TRBV18 and TRBJ1-1, with unresolved D. V lost 2 bases and J 3 bases, leaving 13 bases between the germline ends. The CDR3 consists of 15 residues. Per germline, CDR1 KGHSH and CDR2 LQKENI. The CDR3 DNA reads TGTGCCAGCTCACCAGCAGACGGCCGGGACACTGAAGCTTTCTTT. It is translated as CASSPADGRDTEAFF.

J is TRBJ1-3 and V is TRBV21-1; TRBD1, the table's D call, was not compared with the DNA. TRBV21-1 is an annotated pseudogene. The CDR3 has 15 residues. Here the CDR3 reads CASSKAGQGGNTIYF. The CDR3 nucleotides read TGTGCCAGCAGCAAAGCGGGACAGGGAGGAAACACCATATATTTT.

This clone was detected only once. J is TRBJ2-2 and V is TRBV3-1 (or the pseudogene TRBV3-2); D not certain. The CDR3 runs 12 residues. Germline V gene data show CDR1 as LGHDT and CDR2 as YNNKEL (reference sequence). V shed 3 bases and J shed 9 bases, with 8 bases lying between them. The CDR3 loop reads CASSQSDRELFF. CDR3 DNA: TGTGCCAGCAGCCAGTCAGACCGGGAGCTGTTTTTT.